These 7 T cell receptor beta chains originate from one sample sequenced in a study of radiotherapy plus CTLA-4 blockade in lung cancer. Generated by immunoSEQ multiplex PCR, the TCRdb table keeps only in-frame clones and is missing some. The sample has tens of thousands of clones; approximately 79% are singletons. The sample was peripheral blood, taken from a patient treated with radiotherapy plus ipilimumab. The receptors originated from a human donor with non-small cell lung cancer who had a partial response to radiotherapy plus ipilimumab.

V is TRBV27 and J is TRBJ2-3, with 9 positions matching TRBD1. After removal of 3 bases from V and 2 bases from J, the junction contained 3 bases not matched to a gene. Germline CDR1 and CDR2: MNHEY and SMNVEV (reference sequence). CDR3 length: 15 residues. In DNA form, the CDR3 reads TGTGCCAGCAGTTTGGGGACAGGGATCACAGATACGCAGTATTTT. It specifies CASSLGTGITDTQYF.

This chain connects TRBV2 to TRBJ1-4, with 9 nucleotides matching TRBD1. CDR1 and CDR2 (germline): SNHLY, FYNNEI. CDR3 size: 15 residues. V lost 6 bases to trimming and J lost 5 bases; unmatched junction nucleotides: 7. CDR3 DNA sequence: TGTGCCAGCAGCGATCCGGGACAGGGAAATGAAAAACTGTTTTTT. Amino acids: CASSDPGQGNEKLFF.

V is TRBV5-4 and J is TRBJ2-5; 9 bases match TRBD2. Losses at the gene ends were 4 bases for V and 6 bases for J; bases not matched to a gene: 10. The CDR3 consists of 15 residues. Germline CDR1 and CDR2: SGHNT and YYREEE (reference sequence). The CDR3 reads CASSPRGGGPQTQYF. CDR3 bases: TGTGCCAGCAGCCCTCGCGGGGGGGGGCCCCAGACCCAGTACTTC.

Only one count was recorded for this clone. This chain links TRBV27 with TRBJ1-5; maybe TRBD1 (5 bases). CDR1 and CDR2 (germline): MNHEY, SMNVEV (reference sequence). Trimming took off 9 bases at V and 0 bases at J, with 24 bases between the two ends. The CDR3 totals 18 residues. CDR3: CASYTWTRFLLSNQPQHF. The CDR3 DNA is TGTGCCAGTTACACCTGGACACGATTCCTTCTTAGCAATCAGCCCCAGCATTTT.

V usage is TRBV6-5 and J usage is TRBJ2-7, with D possibly TRBD1 on 5 matching bases. Deletions cut 6 bases from V and 5 bases from J, with 14 bases between. CDR1 and CDR2 (germline): MNHEY, SVGAGI. The CDR3 runs to 13 residues. The CDR3 nucleotides are TGTGCCAGCAGACTGACAGCTCTCCACGAGCAGTACTTC. This codes for CASRLTALHEQYF.

The chain employs TRBV5-1 and TRBJ2-1; 8 nucleotides match TRBD2. V trimming: 4 bases; J trimming: 8 bases; junction bases outside the gene matches: 11. CDR3 length: 15 residues. Germline CDR1 SGHRS, CDR2 YFSETQ. The CDR3 DNA follows: TGCGCCAGCAGCCCGACCGGGACTAGAGGCGATGAGCAGTTCTTC. Translation gives CASSPTGTRGDEQFF. The full variable domain, completed using reference TRBV5-1 and TRBJ2-1, is KAGVTQTPRYLIKTRGQQVTLSCSPISGHRSVSWYQQTPGQGLQFLFEYFSETQRNKGNFPGRFSGRQFSNSRSEMNVSTLELGDSALYLCASSPTGTRGDEQFFGPGTRLTVL.

The chain joins TRBV5-4 to TRBJ2-3, with 10 positions matching TRBD1. CDR3 length: 15 residues. V lost 2 bases to trimming and J lost 4 bases; unmatched junction nucleotides: 4. Germline lookup yields CDR1 SGHNT and CDR2 YYREEE (reference sequence). The CDR3 here is CASSFGGQGSDTQYF. CDR3 coding DNA: TGTGCCAGCAGCTTTGGGGGACAGGGGTCAGATACGCAGTATTTT. Full variable domain (outside the CDR3, taken from reference TRBV5-4 and TRBJ2-3): ETGVTQSPTHLIKTRGQQVTLRCSSQSGHNTVSWYQQALGQGPQFIFQYYREEENGRGNFPPRFSGLQFPNYSSELNVNALELDDSALYLCASSFGGQGSDTQYFGPGTRLTVL.